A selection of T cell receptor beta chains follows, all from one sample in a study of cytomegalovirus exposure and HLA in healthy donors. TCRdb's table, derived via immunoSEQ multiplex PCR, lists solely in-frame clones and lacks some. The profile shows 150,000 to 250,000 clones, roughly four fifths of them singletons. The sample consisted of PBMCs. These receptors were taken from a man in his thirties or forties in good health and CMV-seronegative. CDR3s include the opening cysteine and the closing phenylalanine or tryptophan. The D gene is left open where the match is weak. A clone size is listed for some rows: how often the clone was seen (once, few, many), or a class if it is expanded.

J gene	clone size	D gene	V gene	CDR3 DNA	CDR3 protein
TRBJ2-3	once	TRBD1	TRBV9	TGTGCCAGCAGTGCAGTGGGGACAGACCCCACAGATACGCAGTATTTT	CASSAVGTDPTDTQYF
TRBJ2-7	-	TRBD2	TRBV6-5	TGTGCCAGCAGGGAGCGGGAGACCAGCAACGAGCAGTACTTC	CASRERETSNEQYF
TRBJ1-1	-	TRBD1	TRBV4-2	TGTGCCAGCAGCCAGGGAACAGGGGGGAACACTGAAGCTTTCTTT	CASSQGTGGNTEAFF
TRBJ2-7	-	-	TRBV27	TGTGCCAGCACTACCCAGGGTGGGTACGAGCAGTACTTC	CASTTQGGYEQYF
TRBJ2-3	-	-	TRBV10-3	TGTGCCATCCAACAGTCTAGCACAGATACGCAGTATTTT	CAIQQSSTDTQYF
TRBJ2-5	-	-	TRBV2	TGTGCCAGCAGCACTAACATTGGGGGGGCCCAAGAGACCCAGTACTTC	CASSTNIGGAQETQYF
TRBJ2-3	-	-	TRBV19	TGTGCCAGTGGAGGGTGGCATAACACAGATACGCAGTATTTT	CASGGWHNTDTQYF
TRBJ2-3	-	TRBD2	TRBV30	TGTGCCTGGATGGTAGGGCGGGAGGGATTATATACGCAGTATTTT	CAWMVGREGLYTQYF
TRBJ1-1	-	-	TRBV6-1	TGTGCCAGCAACGCAGTCACTGAAGCTTTCTTT	CASNAVTEAFF
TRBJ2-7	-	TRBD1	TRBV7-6	TGTGCCAGCAGCTCACCCGGACAGGGGGACGAGCAGTACTTC	CASSSPGQGDEQYF
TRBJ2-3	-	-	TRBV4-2	TGTGCCAGCAGCCCCCTTGGTGGAGCAGGGTCCACAGATACGCAGTATTTT	CASSPLGGAGSTDTQYF
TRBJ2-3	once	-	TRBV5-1	TGCGCCAGCAGCCTGGGGGGCCAAATAGATACGCAGTATTTT	CASSLGGQIDTQYF
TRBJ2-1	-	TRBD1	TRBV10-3	TGTGCCATCAGCCCCGGGACAGGGGGCTACAATGAGCAGTTCTTC	CAISPGTGGYNEQFF
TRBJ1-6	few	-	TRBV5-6	TGTGCCAGCAGCGACGCTCGGGACACCTTCTATAATTCACCCCTCCACTTT	CASSDARDTFYNSPLHF
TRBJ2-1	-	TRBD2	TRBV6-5	TGTGCCAGCAGTTACTCTTTAGCGGGAGGCTCTGAGCAGTTCTTC	CASSYSLAGGSEQFF
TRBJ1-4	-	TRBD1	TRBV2	TGTGCCAGCAGTGCAAAGGGACAGACAAATGAAAAACTGTTTTTT	CASSAKGQTNEKLFF
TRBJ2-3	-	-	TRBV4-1	TGCGCCAGCAGCCAAAGGAATCCGGGACTAGATACGCAGTATTTT	CASSQRNPGLDTQYF
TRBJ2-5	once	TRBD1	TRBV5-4	TGTGCCAGCAGCTCAATCCGGGACAGGCCTCAAGAGACCCAGTACTTC	CASSSIRDRPQETQYF
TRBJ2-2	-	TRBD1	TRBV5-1	TGCGCCAGCAGCCCGACAGGGGACCTGCGCACCGGGGAGCTGTTTTTT	CASSPTGDLRTGELFF
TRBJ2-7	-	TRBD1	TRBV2	TGTGCCAGCAGTGGGAATAGGGACAGGGATTCGAACTTC	CASSGNRDRDSNF
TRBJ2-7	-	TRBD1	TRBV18	TGTGCCAGCTCACCATACCCGTCCGTGACAGGGGACGAGCAGTACTTC	CASSPYPSVTGDEQYF
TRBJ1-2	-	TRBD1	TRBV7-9	TGTGCCAGCAGCCAGTCGGGACAGGGGGGCTATGGCTACACCTTC	CASSQSGQGGYGYTF
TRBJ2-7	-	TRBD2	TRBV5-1	TGCGCCAGCAGCTTGTCCCCGGCTAGCGGGAGGGTTCTAGCCCGCTCCTACGAGCAGTACTTC	CASSLSPASGRVLARSYEQYF
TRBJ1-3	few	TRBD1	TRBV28	TGTGCCAGCAGTTCCCTCAGGGGGCCTGGAAACACCATATATTTT	CASSSLRGPGNTIYF
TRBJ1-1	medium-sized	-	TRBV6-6	TGTGCCAGCAGTTACTCGAGTTCGGGGATGGGTACTGAAGCTTTCTTT	CASSYSSSGMGTEAFF
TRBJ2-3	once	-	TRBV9	TGTGCCAGCAGCATCAGGACTAGCACAGATACGCAGTATTTT	CASSIRTSTDTQYF
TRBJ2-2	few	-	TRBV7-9	TGTGCCAGCAGCCCCCAAAACACCGGGGAGCTGTTTTTT	CASSPQNTGELFF
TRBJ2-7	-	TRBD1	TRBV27	TGTGCCAGCAGTAGGACAGGGGAAACCTACGAGCAGTACTTC	CASSRTGETYEQYF
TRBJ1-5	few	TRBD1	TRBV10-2	TGCGCCAGCAGTTCCCGGGACAGGGGATATCAGCCCCAGCATTTT	CASSSRDRGYQPQHF
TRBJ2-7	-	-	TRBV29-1	TGCAGCGTTGTCTTCTCTAGTTACGAGCAGTACTTC	CSVVFSSYEQYF
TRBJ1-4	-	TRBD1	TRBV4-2	TGTGCCAGCAGCCAAGGGGACAGGGGCTTACTAAATGAAAAACTGTTTTTT	CASSQGDRGLLNEKLFF
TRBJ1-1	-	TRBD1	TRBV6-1	TGTGCCAGCAGTGAGGCACAAGGACAGGGTGGCACTGAAGCTTTCTTT	CASSEAQGQGGTEAFF
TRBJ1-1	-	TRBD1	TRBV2	TGTGCCAGCAGCGAACACGACAGGGGCACTGAAGCTTTCTTT	CASSEHDRGTEAFF
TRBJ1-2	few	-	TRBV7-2	TGTGCCAGCAGCTTAGTAGGGACTGATGGCTACACCTTC	CASSLVGTDGYTF
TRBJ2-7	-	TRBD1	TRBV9	TGTGCCAGCAGCGTTGCACAGGGGGCCTACGAGCAGTACTTC	CASSVAQGAYEQYF
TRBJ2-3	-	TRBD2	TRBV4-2	TGTGCCAGCAGCCCATCCCCGGGAGGGGGGGCAGATACGCAGTATTTT	CASSPSPGGGADTQYF
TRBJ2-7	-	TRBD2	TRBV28	TGTGCCAGCAGGCGAGCGGGAGGGAGCTCCTACGAGCAGTACTTC	CASRRAGGSSYEQYF
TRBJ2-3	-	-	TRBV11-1	TGTGCCAGCAGCTTGCACCGTTCAAGTGGGCTCACCCCAGATACGCAGTATTTT	CASSLHRSSGLTPDTQYF
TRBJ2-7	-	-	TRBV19	TGTGCCAGTAGCAGGTCCCTAACCTACGAGCAGTACTTC	CASSRSLTYEQYF
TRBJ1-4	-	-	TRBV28	TGTGCCAGCAGGTCCCCCAGGGGTAGGACTAATGAAAAACTGTTTTTT	CASRSPRGRTNEKLFF
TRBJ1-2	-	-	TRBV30	TGTGCCTGGAGTGAAGGGACATGGGATGGCTACACCTTC	CAWSEGTWDGYTF
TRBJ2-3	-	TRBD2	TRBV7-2	TGTGCCAGCAGCCCCCAGCGGGGGGCGGGGCCAGATACGCAGTATTTT	CASSPQRGAGPDTQYF
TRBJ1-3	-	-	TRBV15	TGTGCCACCAGCAGCTACAAAACAGGGCCTTTAGGAAACACCATATATTTT	CATSSYKTGPLGNTIYF
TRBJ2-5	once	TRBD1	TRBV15	TGTGCCACCAGCAGAGACCGGGACAGGGGCTCTGGTTCCCAGTACTTC	CATSRDRDRGSGSQYF
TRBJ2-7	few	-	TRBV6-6	TGTGCCAGCAGTTACCCTCGCCAGGCCACCCTCTACGAGCAGTACTTC	CASSYPRQATLYEQYF
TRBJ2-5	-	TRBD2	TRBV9	TGTGCCAGCAGCGGTGGGACTAGCGGGAAAGAGACCCAGTACTTC	CASSGGTSGKETQYF